This T cell receptor beta chain is drawn from a study of early T cells in non-severe SARS-CoV-2 infection. Study-wide context: The input, bulk RNA from unsorted whole blood, was sequenced, and chains were unpaired.

Unique molecular identifiers were affixed to single, distinct cDNA molecules. A single record per CDR3 protein comes from TCRdb applying MiXCR to the 5' RACE reads. This sample has 75,000 or so distinct CDR3 sequences; 10% to 15% occur once, and the top ten carry approximately 6.4%. The CDR3 covers 15 residues. Germline V gene data show CDR1 as SGDLS and CDR2 as YYNGEE. Trimming pared 0 bases from V and 3 bases from J, leaving 13 bases between. Findings and limits, study-wide: Clonotype matching in VDJdb favored anti-spike CD8 responses and did not capture private and CD4 specificities.

Concerning this clonotype: Its antigen is currently unknown.

Specimen: whole blood. The chain employs TRBV9 and TRBJ2-7, with no clear D. The origin of this receptor is an adult who was a healthcare worker with PCR-confirmed SARS-CoV-2 infection or an uninfected control (not recorded which). CDR3 loop: CASSVELGNGYEQYF. The CDR3, as DNA: TGTGCCAGCAGCGTAGAGTTGGGGAATGGCTACGAGCAGTACTTC.